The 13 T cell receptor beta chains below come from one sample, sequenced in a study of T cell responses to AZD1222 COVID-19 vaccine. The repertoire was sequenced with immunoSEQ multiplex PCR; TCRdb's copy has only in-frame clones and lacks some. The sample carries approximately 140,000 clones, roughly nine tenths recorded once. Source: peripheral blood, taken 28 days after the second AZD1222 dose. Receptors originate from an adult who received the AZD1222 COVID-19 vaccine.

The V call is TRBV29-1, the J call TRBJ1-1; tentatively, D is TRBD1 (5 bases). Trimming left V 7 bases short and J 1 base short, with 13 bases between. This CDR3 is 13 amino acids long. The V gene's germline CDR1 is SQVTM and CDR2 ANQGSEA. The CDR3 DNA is TGCAGCGCATTACAGGTTACGAACACTGAAGCTTTCTTT. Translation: CSALQVTNTEAFF.

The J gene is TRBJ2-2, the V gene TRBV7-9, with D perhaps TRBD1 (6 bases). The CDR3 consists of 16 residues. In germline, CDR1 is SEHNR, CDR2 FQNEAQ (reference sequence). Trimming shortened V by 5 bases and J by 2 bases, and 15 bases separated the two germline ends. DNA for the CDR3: TGTGCCAGCAGCAGTACCAGGGGAGAAAACACCGGGGAGCTGTTTTTT. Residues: CASSSTRGENTGELFF.

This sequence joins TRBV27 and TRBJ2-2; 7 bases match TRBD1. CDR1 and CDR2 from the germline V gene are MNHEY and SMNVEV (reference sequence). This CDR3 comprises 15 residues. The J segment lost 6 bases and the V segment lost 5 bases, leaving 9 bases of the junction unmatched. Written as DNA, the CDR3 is TGTGCCAGCAGTATCGGGACAGTCAAGCCCGGGGAGCTGTTTTTT. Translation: CASSIGTVKPGELFF.

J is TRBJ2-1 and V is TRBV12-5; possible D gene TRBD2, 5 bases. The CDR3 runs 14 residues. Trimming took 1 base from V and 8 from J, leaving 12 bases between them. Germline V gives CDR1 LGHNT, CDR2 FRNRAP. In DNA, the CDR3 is TGTGCTAGTGGTTTGGGCCTAGCTGTGGATGAGCAGTTCTTC. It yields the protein CASGLGLAVDEQFF. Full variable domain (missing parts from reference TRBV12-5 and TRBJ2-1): DARVTQTPRHKVTEMGQEVTMRCQPILGHNTVFWYRQTMMQGLELLAYFRNRAPLDDSGMPKDRFSAEMPDATLATLKIQPSEPRDSAVYFCASGLGLAVDEQFFGPGTRLTVL.

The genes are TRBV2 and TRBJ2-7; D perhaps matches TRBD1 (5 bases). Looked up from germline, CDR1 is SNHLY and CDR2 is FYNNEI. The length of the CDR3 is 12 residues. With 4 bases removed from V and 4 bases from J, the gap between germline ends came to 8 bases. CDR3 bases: TGTGCCAGCAGTGTTAAGGGGTACGAGCAGTACTTC. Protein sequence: CASSVKGYEQYF.

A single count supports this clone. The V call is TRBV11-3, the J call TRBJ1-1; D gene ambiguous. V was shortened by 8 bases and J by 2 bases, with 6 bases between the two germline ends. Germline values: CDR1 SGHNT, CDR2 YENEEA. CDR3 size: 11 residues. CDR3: CASEINTEAFF. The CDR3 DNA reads TGTGCCAGCGAGATAAACACTGAAGCTTTCTTT.

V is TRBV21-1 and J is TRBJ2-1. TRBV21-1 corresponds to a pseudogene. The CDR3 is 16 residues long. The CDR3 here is CASSTLGRRKDNEQFF. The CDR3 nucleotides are TGTGCCAGCAGCACCCTGGGACGGAGAAAAGACAATGAGCAGTTCTTC.

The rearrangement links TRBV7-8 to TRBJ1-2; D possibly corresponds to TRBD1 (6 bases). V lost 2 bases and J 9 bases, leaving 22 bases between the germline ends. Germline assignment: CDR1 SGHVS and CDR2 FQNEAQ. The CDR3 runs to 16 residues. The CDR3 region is CASSLNRVLDPYRYTF. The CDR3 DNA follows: TGTGCCAGCAGCTTAAACAGGGTCCTAGATCCTTATCGCTACACCTTC.

The chain's CDR3 is CASSIWQGGESNQPQHF. The CDR3, as DNA: TGTGCCAGTAGTATCTGGCAGGGGGGAGAAAGCAATCAGCCCCAGCATTTT. The V gene is TRBV19, the J gene TRBJ1-5; 7 nucleotides agree with TRBD1. The CDR3 length is 17 residues. Germline CDR1 reads LNHDA; CDR2 reads SQIVND (reference sequence). V was pared by 3 bases and J by 1 base, with 9 bases of the junction left unmatched. Looking up the rest from reference TRBV19 and TRBJ1-5 gives the full variable domain: DGGITQSPKYLFRKEGQNVTLSCEQNLNHDAMYWYRQDPGQGLRLIYYSQIVNDFQKGDIAEGYSVSREKKESFPLTVTSAQKNPTAFYLCASSIWQGGESNQPQHFGDGTRLSIL.

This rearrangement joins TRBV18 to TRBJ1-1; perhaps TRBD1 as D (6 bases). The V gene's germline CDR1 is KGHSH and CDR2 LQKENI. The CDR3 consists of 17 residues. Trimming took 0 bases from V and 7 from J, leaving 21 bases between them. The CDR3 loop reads CASSPPGARGGQSEAFF. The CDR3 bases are TGTGCCAGCTCACCACCGGGAGCGCGGGGGGGGCAGAGTGAAGCTTTCTTT.

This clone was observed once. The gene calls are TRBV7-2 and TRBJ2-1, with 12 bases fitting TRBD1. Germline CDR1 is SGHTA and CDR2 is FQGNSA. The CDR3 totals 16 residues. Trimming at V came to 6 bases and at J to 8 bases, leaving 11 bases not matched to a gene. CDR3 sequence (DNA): TGTGCCAGCAGATCTACCGGGACAGGGGGCAGCTATGAGCAGTTCTTC. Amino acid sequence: CASRSTGTGGSYEQFF.

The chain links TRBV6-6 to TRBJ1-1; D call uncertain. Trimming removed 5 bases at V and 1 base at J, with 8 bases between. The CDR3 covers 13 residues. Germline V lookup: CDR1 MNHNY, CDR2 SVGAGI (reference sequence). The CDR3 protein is CASSVIKNTEAFF. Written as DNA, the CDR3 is TGTGCCAGCAGTGTAATAAAGAACACTGAAGCTTTCTTT.

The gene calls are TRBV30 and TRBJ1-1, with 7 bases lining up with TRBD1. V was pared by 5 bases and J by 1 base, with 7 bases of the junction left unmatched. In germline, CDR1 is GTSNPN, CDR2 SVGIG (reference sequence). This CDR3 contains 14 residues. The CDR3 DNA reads TGTGCCTGGGACAGGGACCTGGGGAACACTGAAGCTTTCTTT. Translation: CAWDRDLGNTEAFF.